One sample yielded the 31 T cell receptor beta chains listed below, sequenced in a study of shared clonotypes between healthy human individuals. Sequencing used immunoSEQ multiplex PCR; TCRdb keeps in-frame clones, though not all of them. The repertoire holds some 1.4 million clones, with approximately 96% as singletons. The sample comprised naive CD4+ T cells sorted from blood. Subset here: CD45RA+ positively selected. The receptors originated from a man in his thirties or forties in good health.

The chain links TRBV5-4 to TRBJ2-5, with 9 bases identical to TRBD1. The V gene's germline CDR1 is SGHNT and CDR2 YYREEE (reference sequence). This CDR3 has 14 amino acids. V dropped 4 bases and J dropped 4; count of bases not matched to a gene: 5. In nucleotides, the CDR3 is TGTGCCAGCAGCCACGGACAGGGGAGAGAGACCCAGTACTTC. Its protein is CASSHGQGRETQYF.

The chain has TRBV5-1 and TRBJ2-3, with 12 bases lining up with TRBD2. This CDR3 has 15 amino acids. Germline loops: CDR1 SGHRS, CDR2 YFSETQ. With V trimmed by 7 bases and J by 4 bases, 7 bases remained unmatched. CDR3 in amino acids: CASCRTSGIADTQYF. The CDR3 region has the DNA TGCGCCAGCTGCAGGACTAGCGGGATCGCAGATACGCAGTATTTT.

The chain links TRBV7-9 to TRBJ2-1, with TRBD2 matching over 11 bases. V was pared by 1 base and J by 4 bases, with 6 bases of the junction left unmatched. Looked up from germline, CDR1 is SEHNR and CDR2 is FQNEAQ (reference sequence). This CDR3 region has 17 residues. CDR3 DNA sequence: TGTGCCAGCAGCTTAGATCTAGCGGGAGGTTGGTACAATGAGCAGTTCTTC. This sequence encodes CASSLDLAGGWYNEQFF.

The chain employs TRBV5-6 and TRBJ2-7, with a tentative D call TRBD2 (5 bases). The length of the CDR3 is 14 residues. V was cut by 0 bases and J by 6 bases, with 13 bases left in between. Per germline, CDR1 SGHDT and CDR2 YYEEEE. CDR3 sequence reads: CASSLGGSLGEQYF. DNA for the CDR3: TGTGCCAGCAGCTTGGGAGGGTCTCTCGGCGAGCAGTACTTC.

The chain uses TRBV2 and TRBJ2-2; 11 nucleotides align to TRBD2. Germline V gene lookup returns CDR1 SNHLY and CDR2 FYNNEI. This CDR3 region has 15 residues. With V trimmed by 3 bases and J by 6 bases, 3 bases remained unmatched. The CDR3 region is CASSEASGRPGELFF. CDR3 sequence (DNA): TGTGCCAGCAGTGAGGCTAGCGGGAGGCCCGGGGAGCTGTTTTTT. The complete variable domain, with remaining parts taken from reference TRBV2 and TRBJ2-2, reads EPEVTQTPSHQVTQMGQEVILRCVPISNHLYFYWYRQILGQKVEFLVSFYNNEISEKSEIFDDQFSVERPDGSNFTLKIRSTKLEDSAMYFCASSEASGRPGELFFGEGSRLTVL.

In nucleotides, the CDR3 is TGTGCCAGCAGCCCAAACAGGGCCGAGCAGTACTTC. This encodes CASSPNRAEQYF. The chain uses TRBV5-5 and TRBJ2-7; a possible D gene is TRBD1 (6 bases). The CDR3 contains 12 residues. Per germline, CDR1 SGHKS and CDR2 YYEKEE (reference sequence). Between the trimmed V and J ends, which lost 4 bases and 6 bases, there was a span of 11 bases.

This sequence joins TRBV28 and TRBJ2-3; 9 bases are shared with TRBD2. The trim removed 2 bases at V and 10 bases at J, leaving 4 bases unmatched. Germline V gene lookup returns CDR1 MDHEN and CDR2 SYDVKM. The CDR3 runs to 13 residues. The CDR3 sequence: CASSLLAGFSQYF. CDR3 in DNA: TGTGCCAGCAGTTTACTAGCGGGATTCTCGCAGTATTTT.

This clone was seen just once. The gene calls are TRBV7-9 and TRBJ1-5; D gene unclear. The germline V gene encodes CDR1 SEHNR and CDR2 FQNEAQ (reference sequence). The V end was cut by 1 base, the J end by 0 bases, with 7 bases between. The CDR3 contains 15 residues. CDR3 DNA: TGTGCCAGCAGCTTAGATGGGGTTAGCAATCAGCCCCAGCATTTT. It translates to CASSLDGVSNQPQHF.

This clone was counted once. V usage is TRBV10-2 and J usage is TRBJ2-1, with D unresolved. Germline values: CDR1 WSHSY, CDR2 SAAADI. V dropped 8 bases and J dropped 4 bases, with 15 bases sitting between them. This CDR3 comprises 14 residues. This chain's CDR3 is CASGSISGYNEQFF. For the CDR3, the DNA is TGCGCCAGCGGAAGCATTTCCGGATACAATGAGCAGTTCTTC.

To note about this clone: The same CDR3 can be traced to other DNA sequences in this sample. This chain connects TRBV18 to TRBJ2-7; TRBD1 aligns across 9 bases. The junction had 6 bases not matched to a gene; V was cut back by 3 bases and J by 6 bases. The CDR3 spans 14 residues. Germline CDR1 is KGHSH and CDR2 is LQKENI. CDR3 in amino acids: CASSPRTGEGEQYF. CDR3 in DNA: TGTGCCAGCTCACCCCGGACAGGGGAGGGCGAGCAGTACTTC.

This clone occurred a few times. This chain links TRBV5-4 with TRBJ2-1; a weak D match, TRBD1 (5 bases). Between the trimmed V and J ends, which lost 0 bases and 1 base, there was a span of 8 bases. The CDR3 contains 15 residues. CDR1 is SGHNT, CDR2 YYREEE, per germline (reference sequence). CDR3 in amino acids: CASSLVGRSYNEQFF. The DNA of the CDR3 is TGTGCCAGCAGCTTGGTGGGGCGATCCTACAATGAGCAGTTCTTC.

Points on this clone: Within the sample, other DNA sequences also encode this same CDR3. V gene TRBV2 combines with J gene TRBJ2-6, with D unclear. The CDR3 runs to 13 residues. The germline gives CDR1 SNHLY, CDR2 FYNNEI. The germline V and J ends were trimmed by 8 bases and 0 bases, with 5 bases remaining between them. In DNA, the CDR3 is TGTGCCAGCCGCGACTCTGGGGCCAACGTCCTGACTTTC. Translating it yields CASRDSGANVLTF.

V and J are TRBV7-9 and TRBJ2-2; D perhaps matches TRBD2 (6 bases). Germline assignment: CDR1 SEHNR and CDR2 FQNEAQ (reference sequence). Trimming took off 5 bases at V and 6 bases at J, with 19 bases between the two ends. The CDR3 extends over 16 amino acids. The CDR3 loop is CASSPEGRGLPGELFF. The CDR3 region has the DNA TGTGCCAGCAGCCCAGAGGGGCGGGGTCTTCCCGGGGAGCTGTTTTTT.

The rearrangement joins TRBV28 to TRBJ1-1; possibly TRBD1 for D (6 bases). The germline V gene has CDR1 MDHEN and CDR2 SYDVKM. The CDR3 is 13 residues long. Between the trimmed V and J ends, which lost 6 bases and 3 bases, there was a span of 11 bases. The CDR3 region is CASRGGTHTEAFF. The CDR3 DNA sequence: TGTGCCAGCAGAGGGGGGACGCACACTGAAGCTTTCTTT.

The chain uses TRBV7-2 and TRBJ2-2, with 8 bases fitting TRBD2. CDR3 length: 16 residues. Per the germline V gene, CDR1 is SGHTA and CDR2 is FQGNSA. Unmatched junction bases numbered 9, after V lost 2 bases and J lost 7 bases. The CDR3 nucleotides read TGTGCCAGCAGCTTAACGGGAGGGATCTTCGTCGGGGAGCTGTTTTTT. Its protein is CASSLTGGIFVGELFF. The variable domain in full, with the rest retrieved from reference TRBV7-2 and TRBJ2-2, is GAGVSQSPSNKVTEKGKDVELRCDPISGHTALYWYRQSLGQGLEFLIYFQGNSAPDKSGLPSDRFSAERTGGSVSTLTIQRTQQEDSAVYLCASSLTGGIFVGELFFGEGSRLTVL.

Notes on this clone: Other DNA sequences from this sample encode an identical CDR3 as well. The chain combines TRBV5-1 with TRBJ2-3; weak D call: TRBD2 (7 bases). This CDR3 contains 16 residues. Germline loops: CDR1 SGHRS, CDR2 YFSETQ. Trimming removed 4 bases from V and 1 base from J, with 16 bases in between. The CDR3 coding sequence is TGCGCCAGCAGCCTGGGAGGGGGAAGCGGCACAGATACGCAGTATTTT. Translated: CASSLGGGSGTDTQYF.

This chain's CDR3 is CAISEDLIRGYTF. The CDR3 coding sequence is TGTGCCATCAGTGAGGACCTAATAAGGGGCTACACCTTC. The chain links TRBV10-3 to TRBJ1-2; no firm D call. Germline CDR1 reads ENHRY; CDR2 reads SYGVKD. With 2 bases removed from V and 8 bases from J, the gap between germline ends came to 12 bases. The CDR3 sequence is 13 residues long.

The chain's CDR3 is CASSLETSGGTGELFF. Here the CDR3 DNA reads TGTGCCAGCAGCTTGGAAACTAGCGGAGGCACCGGGGAGCTGTTTTTT. The chain joins TRBV5-5 to TRBJ2-2; 8 bases line up with TRBD2. Germline loops: CDR1 SGHKS, CDR2 YYEKEE (reference sequence). Germline trimming cut 0 bases from V and 4 bases from J; bases unmatched to any gene: 5. The CDR3 contains 16 residues.

The chain links TRBV28 to TRBJ2-3, with 12 nucleotides matching TRBD2. J gave up 1 base and V 7 bases, and 12 bases lay outside the gene matches. In germline, CDR1 is MDHEN, CDR2 SYDVKM. There are 18 residues in the CDR3. This chain's CDR3 is CASTLGLAGGPGTDTQYF. The CDR3 DNA is TGTGCCAGCACTCTAGGCCTAGCGGGAGGGCCTGGCACAGATACGCAGTATTTT.

This clone was recorded only once. The gene calls are TRBV5-1 and TRBJ1-1; 8 nucleotides agree with TRBD1. CDR3 size: 15 residues. Germline V gene data show CDR1 as SGHRS and CDR2 as YFSETQ. V was clipped by 0 bases and J by 1 base; unmatched bases: 2. The CDR3 here is CASSLDDRGNTEAFF. CDR3 sequence (DNA): TGCGCCAGCAGCTTGGACGACAGGGGGAACACTGAAGCTTTCTTT.

The V and J genes are TRBV5-1 and TRBJ2-7, with D maybe TRBD2 (6 bases). V shed 2 bases and J shed 5 bases, with 14 bases lying between them. CDR1 and CDR2 from the germline V gene are SGHRS and YFSETQ. The CDR3 is made up of 14 amino acids. The chain's CDR3 is CASSLQEWEDEQYF. CDR3 DNA: TGCGCCAGCAGCTTACAGGAGTGGGAGGACGAGCAGTACTTC.

The CDR3: CASSSSGDTQYF. CDR3 DNA sequence: TGTGCCAGCAGCTCATCCGGGGATACGCAGTATTTT. V usage is TRBV7-2 and J usage is TRBJ2-3; D ambiguous. The length of the CDR3 is 12 residues. V was pared by 4 bases and J by 6 bases, with 8 bases between. Germline lookup yields CDR1 SGHTA and CDR2 FQGNSA. Combining the CDR3 with reference TRBV7-2 and TRBJ2-3 gives the whole variable domain GAGVSQSPSNKVTEKGKDVELRCDPISGHTALYWYRQSLGQGLEFLIYFQGNSAPDKSGLPSDRFSAERTGGSVSTLTIQRTQQEDSAVYLCASSSSGDTQYFGPGTRLTVL.

The chain employs TRBV7-6 and TRBJ2-2, with 9 nucleotides matching TRBD2. Germline V gene lookup returns CDR1 SGHVS and CDR2 FNYEAQ. The CDR3 contains 16 residues. Unmatched junction bases numbered 1, after V lost 1 base and J lost 1 base. CDR3 sequence (DNA): TGTGCCAGCAGCTTAGGACTAGCGGAGAACACCGGGGAGCTGTTTTTT. Its translation: CASSLGLAENTGELFF.

This clone has just one count. The chain is built from TRBV28 and TRBJ2-7, with TRBD2 matching 7 bases. The CDR3 totals 11 residues. The germline V gene has CDR1 MDHEN and CDR2 SYDVKM. The junction had 5 bases not matched to a gene; V was cut back by 3 bases and J by 12 bases. The CDR3, as DNA: TGTGCCAGCAGTTTGGGGAGGGACCCGTACTTC. This translates into CASSLGRDPYF.

This clone was seen just once. The chain has TRBV15 and TRBJ2-1; TRBD2 agrees at 7 bases. The CDR3 is made up of 13 amino acids. Germline trimming cut 9 bases from V and 4 bases from J; bases unmatched to any gene: 6. CDR1 and CDR2 (germline): LNHNV, YYDKDF (reference sequence). This CDR3 is CATKGLTYNEQFF. The CDR3 bases are TGTGCCACGAAGGGACTAACTTACAATGAGCAGTTCTTC. Based on the CDR3 plus reference TRBV15 and TRBJ2-1, the full variable domain is DAMVIQNPRYQVTQFGKPVTLSCSQTLNHNVMYWYQQKSSQAPKLLFHYYDKDFNNEADTPDNFQSRRPNTSFCFLDIRSPGLGDTAMYLCATKGLTYNEQFFGPGTRLTVL.

The chain recombines TRBV10-3 with TRBJ2-3; D tentatively reads TRBD1 or TRBD2 (5 bases each). The V gene's germline CDR1 is ENHRY and CDR2 SYGVKD. CDR3 length: 16 amino acids. V was cut by 4 bases and J by 4 bases, with 18 bases left in between. Here the CDR3 reads CAISGLNGAAADTQYF. The DNA for the CDR3 is TGTGCCATCAGTGGCCTGAACGGGGCGGCCGCAGATACGCAGTATTTT.

The chain couples TRBV4-3 to TRBJ2-7; TRBD2 matches 12 bases. The V gene's germline CDR1 is LGHNA and CDR2 YSLEER. The CDR3 is made up of 14 amino acids. V gave up 3 bases and J gave up 3 bases; unmatched junction bases: 0. The CDR3 here is CASSQGLAGYEQYF. The CDR3 bases are TGCGCCAGCAGCCAGGGACTAGCGGGCTACGAGCAGTACTTC.

This chain connects TRBV6-5 to TRBJ2-7; D is undetermined. The CDR3 length is 12 residues. V was pared by 3 bases and J by 6 bases, with 9 bases between. CDR1 MNHEY and CDR2 SVGAGI come from the germline V gene. The CDR3 sequence: CASSYPNGEQYF. The CDR3 nucleotides are TGTGCCAGCAGTTATCCCAACGGCGAGCAGTACTTC.

The chain carries TRBV4-1 and TRBJ2-4, with D possibly matching TRBD2 (6 bases). Germline V lookup: CDR1 MGHRA, CDR2 YSYEKL. With 2 bases removed from V and 1 base from J, the gap between germline ends came to 9 bases. CDR3 length equals 15 residues. The CDR3 protein is CASSQPGAAKNIQYF. For the CDR3, the DNA is TGCGCCAGCAGCCAACCGGGAGCTGCCAAAAACATTCAGTACTTC.

This chain connects TRBV25-1 to TRBJ2-7; D might be TRBD2 (6 bases). There are 12 residues in the CDR3. The V and J ends lost 7 bases and 5 bases respectively, with 12 bases between them. The germline V gene has CDR1 MGHDK and CDR2 SYGVNS. CDR3 residues: CASTRRVNEQYF. The DNA of the CDR3 is TGTGCCAGCACAAGGAGGGTTAACGAGCAGTACTTC.

The chain is built from TRBV28 and TRBJ2-1, with a weak D call TRBD1 (6 bases). The CDR3 runs 15 residues. Trimming stripped 3 bases from V and 6 bases from J, with 15 bases between. Looked up from germline, CDR1 is MDHEN and CDR2 is SYDVKM. This chain's CDR3 is CASSLGTGSRNEQFF. DNA for the CDR3: TGTGCCAGCAGTTTGGGAACAGGGTCGCGCAATGAGCAGTTCTTC.